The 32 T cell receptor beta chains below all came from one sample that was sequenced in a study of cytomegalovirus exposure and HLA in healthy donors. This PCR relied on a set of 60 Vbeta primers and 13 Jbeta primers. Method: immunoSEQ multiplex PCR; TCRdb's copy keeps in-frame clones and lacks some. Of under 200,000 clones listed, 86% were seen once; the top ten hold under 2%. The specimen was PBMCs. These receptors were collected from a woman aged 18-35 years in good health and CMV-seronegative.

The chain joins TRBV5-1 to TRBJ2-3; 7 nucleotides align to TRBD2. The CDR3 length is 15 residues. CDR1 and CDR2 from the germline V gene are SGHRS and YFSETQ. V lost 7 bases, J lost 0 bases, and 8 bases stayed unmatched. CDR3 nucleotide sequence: TGCGCCAGCTGGGGGGGGTCGCTCAGCACAGATACGCAGTATTTT. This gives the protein CASWGGSLSTDTQYF. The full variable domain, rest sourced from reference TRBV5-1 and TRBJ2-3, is KAGVTQTPRYLIKTRGQQVTLSCSPISGHRSVSWYQQTPGQGLQFLFEYFSETQRNKGNFPGRFSGRQFSNSRSEMNVSTLELGDSALYLCASWGGSLSTDTQYFGPGTRLTVL.

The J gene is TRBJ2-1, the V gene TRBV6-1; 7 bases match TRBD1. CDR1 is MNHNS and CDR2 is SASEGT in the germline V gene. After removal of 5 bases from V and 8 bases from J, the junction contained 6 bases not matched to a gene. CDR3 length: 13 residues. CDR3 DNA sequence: TGTGCCAGCAGTTCCATACAGGGGTATGAGCAGTTCTTC. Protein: CASSSIQGYEQFF.

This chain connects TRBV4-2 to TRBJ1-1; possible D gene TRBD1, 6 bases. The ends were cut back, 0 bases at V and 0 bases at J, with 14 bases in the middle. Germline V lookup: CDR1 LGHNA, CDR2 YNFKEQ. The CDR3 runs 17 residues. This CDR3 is CASSQDTGRLMNTEAFF. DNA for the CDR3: TGTGCCAGCAGCCAAGATACAGGGAGACTCATGAACACTGAAGCTTTCTTT.

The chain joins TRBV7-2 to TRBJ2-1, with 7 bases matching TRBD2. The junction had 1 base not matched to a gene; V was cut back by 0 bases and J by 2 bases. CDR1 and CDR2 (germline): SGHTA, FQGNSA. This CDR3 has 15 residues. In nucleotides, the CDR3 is TGTGCCAGCAGCTTAGCCGGGACTACCTACAATGAGCAGTTCTTC. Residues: CASSLAGTTYNEQFF.

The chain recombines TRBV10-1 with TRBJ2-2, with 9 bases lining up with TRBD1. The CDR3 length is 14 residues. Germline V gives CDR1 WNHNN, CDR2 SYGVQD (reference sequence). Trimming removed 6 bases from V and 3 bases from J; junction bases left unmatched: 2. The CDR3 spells CASRQGADTGELFF. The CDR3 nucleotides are TGCGCCAGCAGACAGGGGGCAGACACCGGGGAGCTGTTTTTT.

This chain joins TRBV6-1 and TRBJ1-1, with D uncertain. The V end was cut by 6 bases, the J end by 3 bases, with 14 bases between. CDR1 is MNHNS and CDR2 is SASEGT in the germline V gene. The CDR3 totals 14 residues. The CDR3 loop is CASRAQSSYTEAFF. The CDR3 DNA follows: TGTGCCAGCAGAGCCCAAAGTTCGTACACTGAAGCTTTCTTT.

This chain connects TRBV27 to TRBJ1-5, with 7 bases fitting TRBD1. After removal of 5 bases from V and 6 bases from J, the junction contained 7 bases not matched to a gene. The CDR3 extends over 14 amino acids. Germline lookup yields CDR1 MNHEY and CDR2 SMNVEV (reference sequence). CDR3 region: CASSDRVVGQPQHF. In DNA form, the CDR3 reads TGTGCCAGCAGTGACAGGGTAGTCGGTCAGCCCCAGCATTTT.

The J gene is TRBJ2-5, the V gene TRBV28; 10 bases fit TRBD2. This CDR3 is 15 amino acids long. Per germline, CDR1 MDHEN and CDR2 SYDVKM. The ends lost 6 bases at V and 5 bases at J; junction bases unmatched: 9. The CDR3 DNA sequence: TGTGCCAGCAGGAAAGCGGGAGGGAGGGAGGAGACCCAGTACTTC. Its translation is CASRKAGGREETQYF.

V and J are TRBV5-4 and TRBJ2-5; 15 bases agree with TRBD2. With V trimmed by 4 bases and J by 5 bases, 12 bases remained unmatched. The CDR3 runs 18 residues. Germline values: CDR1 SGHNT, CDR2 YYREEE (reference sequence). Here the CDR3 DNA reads TGTGCCAGCAGCCCCTCCTGGACTAGCGGGGGGGCCAGGGAGACCCAGTACTTC. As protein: CASSPSWTSGGARETQYF. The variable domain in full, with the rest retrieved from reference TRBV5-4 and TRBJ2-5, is ETGVTQSPTHLIKTRGQQVTLRCSSQSGHNTVSWYQQALGQGPQFIFQYYREEENGRGNFPPRFSGLQFPNYSSELNVNALELDDSALYLCASSPSWTSGGARETQYFGPGTRLLVL.

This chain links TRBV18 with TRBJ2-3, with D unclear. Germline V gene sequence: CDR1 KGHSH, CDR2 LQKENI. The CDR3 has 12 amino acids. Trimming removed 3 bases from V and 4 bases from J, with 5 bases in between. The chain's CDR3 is CASSPSADTQYF. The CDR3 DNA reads TGTGCCAGCTCACCGTCCGCAGATACGCAGTATTTT.

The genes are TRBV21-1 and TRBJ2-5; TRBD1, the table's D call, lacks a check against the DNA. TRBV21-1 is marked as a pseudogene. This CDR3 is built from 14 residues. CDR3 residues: CASSKPAGQETQYF. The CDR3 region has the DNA TGTGCCAGCAGCAAACCCGCAGGGCAAGAGACCCAGTACTTC.

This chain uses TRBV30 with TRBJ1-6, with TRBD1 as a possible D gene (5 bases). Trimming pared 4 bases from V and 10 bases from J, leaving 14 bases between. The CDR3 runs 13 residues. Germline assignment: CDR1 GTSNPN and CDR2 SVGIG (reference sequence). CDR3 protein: CAWMWQGGSPLHF. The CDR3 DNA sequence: TGTGCCTGGATGTGGCAGGGAGGGTCACCCCTCCACTTT.

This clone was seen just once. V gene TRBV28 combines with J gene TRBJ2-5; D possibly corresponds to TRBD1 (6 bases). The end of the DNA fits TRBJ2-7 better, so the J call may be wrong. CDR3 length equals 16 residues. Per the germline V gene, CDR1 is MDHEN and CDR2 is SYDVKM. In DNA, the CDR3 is TGTGCCAGCAGTTTCCCCAGGGGTGGCCCATCCTACGAGCAGTACTTC. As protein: CASSFPRGGPSYEQYF.

The CDR3 nucleotides are TGTGCCAGCAGCATCATTTCAGGGATATATTCCTACGAGCAGTACTTC. Protein product: CASSIISGIYSYEQYF. V and J are TRBV11-2 and TRBJ2-7; TRBD1 might be the D (5 bases). Germline V gives CDR1 SGHAT, CDR2 FQNNGV. V lost 5 bases and J lost 1, with 18 bases in between. This CDR3 has 16 residues.

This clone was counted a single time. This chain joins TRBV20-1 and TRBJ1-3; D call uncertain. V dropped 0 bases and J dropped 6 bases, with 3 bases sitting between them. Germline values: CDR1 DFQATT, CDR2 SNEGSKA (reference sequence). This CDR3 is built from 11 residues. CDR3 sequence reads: CSARDLNTIYF. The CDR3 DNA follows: TGCAGTGCTAGAGACCTAAACACCATATATTTT.

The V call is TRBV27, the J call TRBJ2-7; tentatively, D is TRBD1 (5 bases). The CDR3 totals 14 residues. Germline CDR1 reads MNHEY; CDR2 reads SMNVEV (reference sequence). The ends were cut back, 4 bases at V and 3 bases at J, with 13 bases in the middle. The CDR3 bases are TGTGCCAGCAGTTGGCAGGGATGGAACTACGAGCAGTACTTC. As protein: CASSWQGWNYEQYF.

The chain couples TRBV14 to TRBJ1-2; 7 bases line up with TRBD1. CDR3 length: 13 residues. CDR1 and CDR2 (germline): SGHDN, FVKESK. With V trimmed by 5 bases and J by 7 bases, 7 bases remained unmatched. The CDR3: CASSVQGSGGYTF. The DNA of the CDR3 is TGTGCCAGCAGCGTACAGGGGTCGGGTGGCTACACCTTC.

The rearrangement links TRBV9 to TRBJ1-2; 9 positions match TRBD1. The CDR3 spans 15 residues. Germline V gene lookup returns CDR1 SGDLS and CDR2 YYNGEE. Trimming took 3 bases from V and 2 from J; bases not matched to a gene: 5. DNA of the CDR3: TGTGCCAGCAGCGCCGGACAGGGGATCAACTATGGCTACACCTTC. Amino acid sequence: CASSAGQGINYGYTF.

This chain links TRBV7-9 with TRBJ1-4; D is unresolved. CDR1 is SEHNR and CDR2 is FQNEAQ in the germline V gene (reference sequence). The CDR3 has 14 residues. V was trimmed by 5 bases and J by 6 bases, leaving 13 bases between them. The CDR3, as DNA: TGTGCCAGCAGCCCCACTACACCGGATGAAAAACTGTTTTTT. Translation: CASSPTTPDEKLFF.

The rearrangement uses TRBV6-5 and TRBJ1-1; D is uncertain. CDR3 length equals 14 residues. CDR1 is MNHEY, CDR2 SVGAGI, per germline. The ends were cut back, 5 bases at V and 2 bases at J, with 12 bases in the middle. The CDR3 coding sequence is TGTGCCAGCAGTGCGGGAGGTTTTAACACTGAAGCTTTCTTT. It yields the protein CASSAGGFNTEAFF.

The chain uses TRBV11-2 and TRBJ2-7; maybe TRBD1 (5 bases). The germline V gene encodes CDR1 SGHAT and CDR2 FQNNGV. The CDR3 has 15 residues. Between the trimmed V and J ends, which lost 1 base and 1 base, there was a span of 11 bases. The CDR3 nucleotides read TGTGCCAGCAGCTTAGGACCGACAGCTTCCTACGAGCAGTACTTC. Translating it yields CASSLGPTASYEQYF.

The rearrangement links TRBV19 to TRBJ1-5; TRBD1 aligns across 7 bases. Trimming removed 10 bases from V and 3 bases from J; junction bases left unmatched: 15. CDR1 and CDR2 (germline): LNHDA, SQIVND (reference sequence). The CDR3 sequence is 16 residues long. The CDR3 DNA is TGTGCCACCGCTGGACAGGCCGTCACCTACAATCAGCCCCAGCATTTT. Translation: CATAGQAVTYNQPQHF.

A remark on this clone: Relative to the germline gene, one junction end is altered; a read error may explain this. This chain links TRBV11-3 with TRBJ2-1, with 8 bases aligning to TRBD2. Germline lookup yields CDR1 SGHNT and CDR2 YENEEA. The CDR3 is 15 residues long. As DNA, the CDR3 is TGTGCCAGCGGCTTCCCGGGGGGGGAGTACAATGAGCAGTTCTTC. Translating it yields CASGFPGGEYNEQFF.

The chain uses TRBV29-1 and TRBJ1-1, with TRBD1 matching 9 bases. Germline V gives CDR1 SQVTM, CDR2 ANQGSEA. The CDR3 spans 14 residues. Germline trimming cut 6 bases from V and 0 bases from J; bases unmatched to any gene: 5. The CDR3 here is CSVGQGYMNTEAFF. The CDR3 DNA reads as TGCAGCGTGGGACAGGGCTATATGAACACTGAAGCTTTCTTT.

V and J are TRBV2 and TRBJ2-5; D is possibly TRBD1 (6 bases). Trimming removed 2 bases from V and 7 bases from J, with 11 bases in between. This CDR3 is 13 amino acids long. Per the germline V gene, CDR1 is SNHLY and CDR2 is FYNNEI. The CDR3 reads CASSERVGGTQYF. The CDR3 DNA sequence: TGTGCCAGCAGTGAAAGGGTAGGGGGGACCCAGTACTTC.

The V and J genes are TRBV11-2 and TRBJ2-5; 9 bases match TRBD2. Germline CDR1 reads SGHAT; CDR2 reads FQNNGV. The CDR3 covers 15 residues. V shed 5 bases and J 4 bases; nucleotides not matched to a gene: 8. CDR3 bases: TGTGCCAGCAGCCTTCTAGCGGGGAGGGGAGAGACCCAGTACTTC. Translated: CASSLLAGRGETQYF. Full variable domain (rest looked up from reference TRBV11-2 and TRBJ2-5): EAGVAQSPRYKIIEKRQSVAFWCNPISGHATLYWYQQILGQGPKLLIQFQNNGVVDDSQLPKDRFSAERLKGVDSTLKIQPAKLEDSAVYLCASSLLAGRGETQYFGPGTRLLVL.

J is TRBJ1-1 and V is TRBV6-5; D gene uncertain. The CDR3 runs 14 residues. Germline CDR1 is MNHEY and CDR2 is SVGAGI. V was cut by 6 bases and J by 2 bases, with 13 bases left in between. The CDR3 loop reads CASSRYRGNTEAFF. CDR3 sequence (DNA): TGTGCCAGCAGCCGGTATCGGGGAAACACTGAAGCTTTCTTT.

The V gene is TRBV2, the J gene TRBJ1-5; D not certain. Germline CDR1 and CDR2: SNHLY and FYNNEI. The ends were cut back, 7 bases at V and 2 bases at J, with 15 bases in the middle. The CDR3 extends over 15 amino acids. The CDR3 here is CASKSRWARNQPQHF. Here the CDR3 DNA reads TGTGCCAGCAAATCTCGTTGGGCGCGCAATCAGCCCCAGCATTTT.

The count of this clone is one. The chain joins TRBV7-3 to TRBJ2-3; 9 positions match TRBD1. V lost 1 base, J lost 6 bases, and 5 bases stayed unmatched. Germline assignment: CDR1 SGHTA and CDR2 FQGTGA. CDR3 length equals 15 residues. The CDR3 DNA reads TGTGCCAGCAGCTTAAGAACAGGGGGCGCGGATACGCAGTATTTT. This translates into CASSLRTGGADTQYF.

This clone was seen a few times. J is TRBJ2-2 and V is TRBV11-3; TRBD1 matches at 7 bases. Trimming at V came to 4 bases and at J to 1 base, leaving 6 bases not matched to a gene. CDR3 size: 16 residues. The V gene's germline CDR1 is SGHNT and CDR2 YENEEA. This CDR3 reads CASSSPTGRNTGELFF. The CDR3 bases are TGTGCCAGCAGCTCCCCGACAGGGAGGAACACCGGGGAGCTGTTTTTT.

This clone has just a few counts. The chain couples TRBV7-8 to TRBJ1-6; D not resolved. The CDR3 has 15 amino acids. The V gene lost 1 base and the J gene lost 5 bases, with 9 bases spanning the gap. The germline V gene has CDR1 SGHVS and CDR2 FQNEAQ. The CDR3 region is CASSLGHPDNSPLHF. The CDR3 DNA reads TGTGCCAGCAGCTTAGGGCATCCAGATAATTCACCCCTCCACTTT. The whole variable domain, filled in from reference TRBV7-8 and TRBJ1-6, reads GAGVSQSPRYKVAKRGQDVALRCDPISGHVSLFWYQQALGQGPEFLTYFQNEAQLDKSGLPSDRFFAERPEGSVSTLKIQRTQQEDSAVYLCASSLGHPDNSPLHFGNGTRLTVT.

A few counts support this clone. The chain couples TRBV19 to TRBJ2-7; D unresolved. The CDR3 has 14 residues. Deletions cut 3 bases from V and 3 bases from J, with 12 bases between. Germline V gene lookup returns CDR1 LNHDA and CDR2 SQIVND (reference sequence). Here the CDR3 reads CASSISRRSYEQYF. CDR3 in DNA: TGTGCCAGTAGTATTTCCCGCCGGAGCTACGAGCAGTACTTC.